Following are 21 T cell receptor beta chains from one sample sequenced in a study of cytomegalovirus exposure and HLA in healthy donors. Use of 60 Vbeta and 13 Jbeta primers characterized the PCR. Sequenced by immunoSEQ multiplex PCR; TCRdb stores in-frame clones only, minus some. Of under 200,000 clones listed, 75% are singletons. What was sequenced was PBMCs. These receptors all come from a woman in her forties in good health and CMV-seropositive.

This clone came up a few times. The chain uses TRBV11-1 and TRBJ2-3, with D uncertain. The V and J ends lost 5 bases and 0 bases respectively, with 12 bases between them. CDR1 and CDR2 (germline): SGHAT, FQDESV (reference sequence). There are 15 residues in the CDR3. For the CDR3, the DNA is TGTGCCAGCAGCCGACGTCGAGGCAGCACAGATACGCAGTATTTT. It encodes CASSRRRGSTDTQYF.

This rearrangement joins TRBV4-2 to TRBJ2-2, with a possible D match to TRBD2 (5 bases). Germline CDR1 reads LGHNA; CDR2 reads YNFKEQ. V was shortened by 2 bases and J by 0 bases, with 7 bases between the two germline ends. This CDR3 contains 15 residues. The CDR3 nucleotides read TGTGCCAGCAGCCAATTAGCGTCGAACACCGGGGAGCTGTTTTTT. Amino acids: CASSQLASNTGELFF.

The gene calls are TRBV5-1 and TRBJ2-5, with 7 bases fitting TRBD2. Looked up from germline, CDR1 is SGHRS and CDR2 is YFSETQ. The trim removed 5 bases at V and 3 bases at J, leaving 13 bases unmatched. The CDR3 has 16 amino acids. CDR3 sequence reads: CASRLGGLGGEETQYF. The CDR3 nucleotides are TGCGCCAGCAGGCTTGGTGGACTAGGTGGGGAAGAGACCCAGTACTTC.

The chain links TRBV5-4 to TRBJ2-1, with 9 bases that match TRBD2. Per germline, CDR1 SGHNT and CDR2 YYREEE (reference sequence). V lost 0 bases, J lost 6 bases, and 4 bases stayed unmatched. The CDR3 runs to 15 residues. CDR3 residues: CASSLGGRAVNEQFF. In DNA, the CDR3 is TGTGCCAGCAGCTTGGGCGGGAGGGCCGTCAATGAGCAGTTCTTC.

The DNA of the CDR3 is TGCGCCAGCAGCCAGCAGACAGGGTTCTACGAGCAGTACTTC. Translating gives CASSQQTGFYEQYF. The chain combines TRBV4-3 with TRBJ2-7; TRBD1 aligns across 7 bases. The CDR3 is 14 amino acids. V trimming: 3 bases; J trimming: 3 bases; junction bases outside the gene matches: 5. Germline assignment: CDR1 LGHNA and CDR2 YSLEER.

The chain joins TRBV5-1 to TRBJ2-5, with D perhaps TRBD2 (6 bases). The germline V and J ends were trimmed by 0 bases and 1 base, with 10 bases remaining between them. CDR1 and CDR2 from the germline V gene are SGHRS and YFSETQ. The CDR3 totals 15 residues. The CDR3: CASSLGAGIQETQYF. CDR3 nucleotide sequence: TGCGCCAGCAGCTTGGGGGCGGGAATCCAAGAGACCCAGTACTTC.

This chain uses TRBV7-9 with TRBJ2-1; 8 nucleotides line up with TRBD1. The junction had 5 bases not matched to a gene; V was cut back by 5 bases and J by 2 bases. This CDR3 contains 15 residues. Per germline, CDR1 SEHNR and CDR2 FQNEAQ (reference sequence). The DNA for the CDR3 is TGTGCCAGCAGCCCTCGGACAGGGCCCTACAATGAGCAGTTCTTC. This translates into CASSPRTGPYNEQFF.

The gene calls are TRBV28 and TRBJ1-6; 7 nucleotides align to TRBD1. The CDR3 consists of 16 residues. J lost 9 bases, V lost 6 bases, and 14 bases had no gene match. The germline V gene encodes CDR1 MDHEN and CDR2 SYDVKM. The CDR3 here is CASRPSTGRFFSPLHF. DNA of the CDR3: TGTGCCAGCAGACCTTCGACAGGGCGGTTCTTTTCACCCCTCCACTTT.

The chain combines TRBV7-9 with TRBJ2-5; TRBD2 agrees at 8 bases. The germline CDR1 and CDR2 sequences are SEHNR and FQNEAQ (reference sequence). Losses at the gene ends were 5 bases for V and 7 bases for J; bases not matched to a gene: 12. The CDR3 runs to 15 residues. The CDR3 region has the DNA TGTGCCAGCAGCCCCCCCGGGACTAGTGTCGGGACCCAGTACTTC. As protein: CASSPPGTSVGTQYF.

The chain uses TRBV2 and TRBJ2-7; D is perhaps TRBD2 (5 bases). The CDR3 covers 15 residues. Germline-derived CDR1 and CDR2 are SNHLY and FYNNEI. Trimming cost V 8 bases and J 0 bases, with 17 bases left between them. In nucleotides, the CDR3 is TGTGCCAGCCGTCCTTCGCGGGTCAGCTCCTACGAGCAGTACTTC. It encodes CASRPSRVSSYEQYF.

About this clone itself: The germline gene is not matched at one end of the junction; a read error may be the cause. The V gene is TRBV7-9, the J gene TRBJ2-6, with D unclear. This CDR3 contains 15 residues. Per germline, CDR1 SEHNR and CDR2 FQNEAQ (reference sequence). Here the CDR3 DNA reads TGTTCCAGCAGCCTTCGGGTCTCTGGGGCCAACGTCCTGACTTTC. Translating gives CSSSLRVSGANVLTF.

The V gene is TRBV4-1, the J gene TRBJ2-3, with 7 bases identical to TRBD2. CDR1 MGHRA and CDR2 YSYEKL come from the germline V gene. The CDR3 runs to 14 residues. With 0 bases clipped from V and 12 bases from J, the junction kept 9 bases outside the gene matches. Here the CDR3 reads CASSQDTSGVPQYF. The CDR3 coding sequence is TGCGCCAGCAGCCAAGATACAAGCGGGGTTCCACAGTATTTT.

The chain joins TRBV28 to TRBJ1-2; D is undetermined. The CDR3 totals 12 residues. CDR1 and CDR2 (germline): MDHEN, SYDVKM. Between the trimmed V and J ends, which lost 6 bases and 3 bases, there was a span of 8 bases. The CDR3 nucleotides read TGTGCCAGCAGCCCCTCCTACTATGGCTACACCTTC. Protein: CASSPSYYGYTF.

The chain is built from TRBV11-2 and TRBJ1-1, with TRBD1 as a possible D gene (5 bases). V gave up 1 base and J gave up 1 base, with 13 bases separating them. The CDR3 is 16 residues long. Germline loops: CDR1 SGHAT, CDR2 FQNNGV. The CDR3 protein is CASSLVVQVGNTEAFF. CDR3 DNA sequence: TGTGCCAGCAGCTTAGTGGTACAGGTTGGGAACACTGAAGCTTTCTTT.

The rearrangement joins TRBV5-1 to TRBJ2-5; TRBD1 agrees at 8 bases. CDR1 and CDR2 (germline): SGHRS, YFSETQ. The CDR3 is 15 amino acids. V was clipped by 4 bases and J by 0 bases; unmatched bases: 5. This CDR3 is CASSLGQGNQETQYF. DNA for the CDR3: TGCGCCAGCAGCCTAGGACAGGGAAACCAAGAGACCCAGTACTTC.

The CDR3 DNA sequence: TGTGCCATCAGTGATGGGGGGGCAGGCACTGAAGCTTTCTTT. This encodes CAISDGGAGTEAFF. The chain is built from TRBV10-3 and TRBJ1-1; possible D gene TRBD1, 6 bases. There are 14 residues in the CDR3. CDR1 is ENHRY, CDR2 SYGVKD, per germline. Trimming left V 3 bases short and J 4 bases short, with 12 bases between.

This clone was seen only once. The chain is built from TRBV25-1 and TRBJ2-1, with TRBD2 identical over 12 bases. V trimming: 5 bases; J trimming: 1 base; junction bases outside the gene matches: 3. Germline-derived CDR1 and CDR2 are MGHDK and SYGVNS. The CDR3 has 16 residues. CDR3 amino acids: CASSQTSGGSYNEQFF. In DNA, the CDR3 is TGTGCCAGCAGTCAGACTAGCGGGGGATCCTACAATGAGCAGTTCTTC.

The chain carries TRBV27 and TRBJ2-1; 7 bases line up with TRBD2. V shed 2 bases and J 1 base; nucleotides not matched to a gene: 2. This CDR3 is built from 15 residues. Germline values: CDR1 MNHEY, CDR2 SMNVEV (reference sequence). For the CDR3, the DNA is TGTGCCAGCAGTTTAGCGGGAGCGTCCTACAATGAGCAGTTCTTC. Its translation: CASSLAGASYNEQFF.

This clone showed up just once. The CDR3 protein is CASRTTGNYGYTF. The DNA for the CDR3 is TGTGCCAGCAGAACTACAGGGAACTATGGCTACACCTTC. This sequence joins TRBV6-1 and TRBJ1-2, with D perhaps TRBD1 (6 bases). Trimming left V 6 bases short and J 2 bases short, with 10 bases between. This CDR3 region has 13 residues. The germline V gene has CDR1 MNHNS and CDR2 SASEGT.

The chain employs TRBV6-6 and TRBJ2-7; 8 bases match TRBD2. The CDR3 extends over 15 amino acids. Germline lookup yields CDR1 MNHNY and CDR2 SVGAGI (reference sequence). Losses at the gene ends were 4 bases for V and 0 bases for J; bases not matched to a gene: 5. CDR3 loop: CASSFTSGLSYEQYF. As DNA, the CDR3 is TGTGCCAGCAGTTTTACTAGCGGCCTCTCCTACGAGCAGTACTTC.

This clone has a handful of counts. The V and J genes are TRBV4-2 and TRBJ1-5; D remains unclear. The V gene's germline CDR1 is LGHNA and CDR2 YNFKEQ. The CDR3 runs 16 residues. V lost 1 base to trimming and J lost 0 bases, with 10 bases between them. For the CDR3, the DNA is TGTGCCAGCAGCCAAGTCAGAACCCGTAGCAATCAGCCCCAGCATTTT. Its translation is CASSQVRTRSNQPQHF.